A selection of T cell receptor beta chains follows, all from one sample in a study of shared clonotypes between healthy human individuals. Assay: immunoSEQ multiplex PCR; the TCRdb copy retains only in-frame clones and omits some. The sample has about 2 million clones, roughly 94% seen once. The specimen sequenced was naive CD4+ T cells sorted from blood. Receptor source: a young man in good health. Each CDR3 is given with its conserved first and last residue. D genes are given only for firm matches. Clone size, where shown, is once, few, many, or a class for clones that have expanded.

V: TRBV11-1
size: .
D: .
J: TRBJ1-2
length: 15
DNA: TGTGCCAGCAGCCTAACTCTACAGGCTAGCTATGGCTACACCTTC
CDR3: CASSLTLQASYGYTF

V: TRBV5-1
size: once
D: .
J: TRBJ1-4
length: 17
DNA: TGCGCCAGCAGTGGGAGTCTCTCGACAGCAACTAATGAAAAACTGTTTTTT
CDR3: CASSGSLSTATNEKLFF

V: TRBV6-1
size: .
D: .
J: TRBJ1-1
length: 12
DNA: TGTGCCAGCAGTGCCCCGAACACTGAAGCTTTCTTT
CDR3: CASSAPNTEAFF

V: TRBV30
size: .
D: .
J: TRBJ1-2
length: 15
DNA: TGTGCCTGGAGCCACCCCTCCCCAGGGATAGATGGCTACACCTTC
CDR3: CAWSHPSPGIDGYTF

V: TRBV19
size: .
D: .
J: TRBJ1-4
length: 13
DNA: TGTGCCAGTAGTATTAGGCTTAATGAAAAACTGTTTTTT
CDR3: CASSIRLNEKLFF

V: TRBV2
size: .
D: .
J: TRBJ1-2
length: 14
DNA: TGTGCCAGCCGTCAGTTCGTGGTTAGTTCTGACTACACCTTC
CDR3: CASRQFVVSSDYTF

V: TRBV7-6
size: .
D: TRBD1
J: TRBJ2-7
length: 14
DNA: TGTGCCAGCAGCCCCTACAGGGGTCCCTACGAGCAGTACTTC
CDR3: CASSPYRGPYEQYF

V: TRBV29-1
size: .
D: .
J: TRBJ2-3
length: 13
DNA: TGCAGCGCAACCAACAGGGATCGGGATACGCAGTATTTT
CDR3: CSATNRDRDTQYF

V: TRBV9
size: .
D: .
J: TRBJ2-1
length: 15
DNA: TGTGCCAGCAGCGTAGAAGGGTGGGCCTACAATGAGCAGTTCTTC
CDR3: CASSVEGWAYNEQFF

V: TRBV28
size: .
D: .
J: TRBJ1-6
length: 17
DNA: TGTGCCAGCAGTCAAATTAGAGAAGGGTCCTATAATTCACCCCTCCACTTT
CDR3: CASSQIREGSYNSPLHF

V: TRBV11-2
size: .
D: TRBD2
J: TRBJ2-7
length: 15
DNA: TGTGCCAGCAGCTTAGGAGTAGCGGGAGGAAGGGAGCAGTACTTC
CDR3: CASSLGVAGGREQYF

V: TRBV5-6
size: .
D: .
J: TRBJ1-6
length: 16
DNA: TGTGCCAGCAGCTTGGATAGGGGCGACTATAATTCACCCCTCCACTTT
CDR3: CASSLDRGDYNSPLHF

V: TRBV7-3
size: .
D: TRBD2
J: TRBJ2-1
length: 14
DNA: TGTGCCAGCAGCTTAGGAAGCGGGGAGAATGAGCAGTTCTTC
CDR3: CASSLGSGENEQFF

V: TRBV7-2
size: .
D: TRBD1
J: TRBJ2-7
length: 17
DNA: TGTGCCAGCAGCTTAGGACGTTGGGGACAGGGGGCTTACGAGCAGTACTTC
CDR3: CASSLGRWGQGAYEQYF

V: TRBV6-1
size: .
D: .
J: TRBJ1-1
length: 12
DNA: TGTGCCAGCAGTGAAGGTTACACTGAAGCTTTCTTT
CDR3: CASSEGYTEAFF

V: TRBV21-1
size: .
D: .
J: TRBJ1-6
length: 17
DNA: TGTGCCAGCAGCAAAGAACAGCTTTTCTCCTATAATTCACCCCTCCACTTT
CDR3: CASSKEQLFSYNSPLHF

V: TRBV7-9
size: once
D: .
J: TRBJ2-1
length: 13
DNA: TGTGCCAGTAAGGGTGGACAGTACAATGAGCAGTTCTTC
CDR3: CASKGGQYNEQFF